This TCR beta chain was observed in a study of T cell responses to AZD1222 COVID-19 vaccine. This CDR3 has 13 residues. After removal of 4 bases from V and 1 base from J, the junction contained 2 bases not matched to a gene. CDR1 is SGDLS and CDR2 is YYNGEE in the germline V gene. Some clones are missing from TCRdb's copy, which holds only in-frame ones; the method was immunoSEQ multiplex PCR. The repertoire holds over 90,000 clones, with 91% as singletons. The sequence came from an adult in good health. The chain uses TRBV9 and TRBJ2-7; 7 bases are a match to TRBD1. Sequenced here: peripheral blood, sampled on day 0 of AZD1222 vaccination. Here the CDR3 reads CASSRQGSYEQYF. The CDR3 nucleotides read TGTGCCAGCAGCCGACAGGGATCCTACGAGCAGTACTTC.